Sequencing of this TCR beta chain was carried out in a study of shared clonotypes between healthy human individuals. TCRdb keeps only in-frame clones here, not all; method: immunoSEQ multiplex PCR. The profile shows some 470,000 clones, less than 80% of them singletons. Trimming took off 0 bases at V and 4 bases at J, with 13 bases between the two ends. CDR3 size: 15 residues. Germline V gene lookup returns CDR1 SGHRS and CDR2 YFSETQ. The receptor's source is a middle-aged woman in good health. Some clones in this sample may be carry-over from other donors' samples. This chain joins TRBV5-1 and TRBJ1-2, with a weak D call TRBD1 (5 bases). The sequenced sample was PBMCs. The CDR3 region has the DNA TGCGCCAGCAGCTTGGGGACCCCCGGGGGCTATGGCTACACCTTC. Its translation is CASSLGTPGGYGYTF.